This T cell receptor (beta chain) stems from a study of siplizumab effects on memory and regulatory T cells (dated by TCRdb to 2018 to 2020). A note on the overall study: The effect of the anti-CD2 antibody siplizumab on alloreactive T-cell subsets was examined in allogeneic mixed lymphocyte reactions constructed from human PBMCs. The paper as a whole reports these results and caveats: In reactions with siplizumab, an average of about 75% of mappable alloreactive CD4+ clones were Treg-derived, compared with approximately 29% in control reactions. Unstimulated naive T cells appeared to be more diverse than memory T cells, and naive cells seemed to make a substantial contribution to the alloresponse. Roughly 75-97% of proliferating CD4+ or CD8+ clones could not be assigned a naive or memory phenotype. Whether proliferating Tregs from siplizumab cultures actually had suppressive function was not functionally confirmed. Because sequences at frequencies below about 10^-5 were poorly captured, only a minor fraction of alloreactive clones could be mapped back to unstimulated subsets. The cumulative frequency of alloreactive sequences traceable to unstimulated CD4+ memory T cells was significantly reduced by siplizumab.

The germline V gene (reference sequence) sets CDR1 to SSHAT and CDR2 to FNYEAQ. Its CDR3 holds 16 amino acids, cysteine through phenylalanine. Of the read, only the CDR3 DNA is kept; its 48 bases are in frame from base 1. At the junction V is shortened by 5 bases and J by 1 base, with 14 bases in between. Additional sequencing covered unstimulated subsets from a few donor pairs, namely CD8+ effector memory, CD4+ naive, CD8+ TEMRA, CD4+ memory and CD8+ naive. Sorted unstimulated T cells and proliferating T cells recovered from mixed lymphocyte reactions were subjected to TCRbeta CDR3 sequencing. Fresh whole blood from 9 to 10 HLA-typed healthy donors served as the source for isolating PBMCs. The library was produced with the immunoSEQ multiplex PCR assay. Some 100,000 TCR templates per sample were assayed by the deep sequencing platform. Genomic DNA extracted from sorted T cells was used for TCRbeta CDR3 sequencing. The study's own analysis went as follows. The R programming language was used for clonal analysis of TCRbeta CDR3 data. Unstimulated samples were compared with post-reaction CFSE-low samples to define alloreactive CD4+ and CD8+ clones. Alloreactive CD4+ clones were assigned to regulatory or non-regulatory origin by matching sequences to sorted unstimulated Treg and non-Treg repertoires. In its TCRdb copy, this immuneACCESS table keeps in-frame sequences only and misses some clones. Where compared with another copy, unresolved V genes explain less than half of these, and the others have no known cause. V and J calls and clone size come straight from that table; D and trimming were deduced from the DNA. Recorded for this sample are tens of thousands of clones; roughly 96% of them occurred a single time. The ten largest clones represent around 0.03% of the sample.

Regarding this clone: Its cognate antigen has yet to be identified. Base qualities are missing; no much larger clone stands one base away.

The chain joins TRBV7-7 to TRBJ2-2; a tentative D call is TRBD1 (7 bases match). This receptor was identified in a human donor in good health. The sequencing input was naive CD4+ T cells sorted from blood. The sample's cell subset or site label, decoded: unstimulated naive T cells. The sequenced DNA is TGTGCCAGCAGCCCAGCGCGGGACAGGAACACCGGGGAGCTGTTTTTT. Its amino acids are CASSPARDRNTGELFF.